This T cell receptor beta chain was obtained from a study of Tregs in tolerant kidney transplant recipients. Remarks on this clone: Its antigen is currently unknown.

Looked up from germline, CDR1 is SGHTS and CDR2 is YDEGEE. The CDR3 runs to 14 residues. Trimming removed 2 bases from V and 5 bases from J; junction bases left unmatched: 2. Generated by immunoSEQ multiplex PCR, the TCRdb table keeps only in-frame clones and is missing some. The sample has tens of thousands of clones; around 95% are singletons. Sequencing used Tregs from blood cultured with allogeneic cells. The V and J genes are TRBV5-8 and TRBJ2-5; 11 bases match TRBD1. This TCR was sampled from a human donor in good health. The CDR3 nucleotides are TGTGCCAGCAGCTTAGGGACAGGGGGTGAGACCCAGTACTTC. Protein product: CASSLGTGGETQYF.